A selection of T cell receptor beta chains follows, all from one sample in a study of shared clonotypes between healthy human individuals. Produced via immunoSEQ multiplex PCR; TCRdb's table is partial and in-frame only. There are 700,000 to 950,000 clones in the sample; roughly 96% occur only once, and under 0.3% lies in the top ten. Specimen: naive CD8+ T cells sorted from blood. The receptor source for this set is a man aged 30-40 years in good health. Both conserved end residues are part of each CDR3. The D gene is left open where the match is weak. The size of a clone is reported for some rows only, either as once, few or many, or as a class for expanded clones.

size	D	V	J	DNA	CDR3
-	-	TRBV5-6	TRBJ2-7	TGTGCCAGCAGCTTGGGCGGGCAGAACGAGCAGTACTTC	CASSLGGQNEQYF
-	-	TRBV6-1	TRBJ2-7	TGTGCCAGCAGTGAGATAGGACGGACCTACGAGCAGTACTTC	CASSEIGRTYEQYF
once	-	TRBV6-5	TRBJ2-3	TGTGCCAGCAGTTACTCCTGGACAGTCCCAGATACGCAGTATTTT	CASSYSWTVPDTQYF
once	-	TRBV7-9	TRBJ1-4	TGTGCCAGCAGCTCCGCAGGGAGTGAGTATGAAAAACTGTTTTTT	CASSSAGSEYEKLFF
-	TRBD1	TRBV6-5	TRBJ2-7	TGTGCCAGCAGTTACGATCAGGGGGCTTACGAGCAGTACTTC	CASSYDQGAYEQYF
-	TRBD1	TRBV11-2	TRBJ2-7	TGTGCCAGCAGCCTGGCTCCCTGGGACAGGGTCTCCTACGAGCAGTACTTC	CASSLAPWDRVSYEQYF
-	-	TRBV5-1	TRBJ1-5	TGCGCCAGCAGCCCGGCCGGGGGACAGCCCCAGCATTTT	CASSPAGGQPQHF
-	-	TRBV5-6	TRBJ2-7	TGTGCCAGCTACCAAGGTCAAAACTACCCCTACGAGCAGTACTTC	CASYQGQNYPYEQYF
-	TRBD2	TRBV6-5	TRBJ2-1	TGTGCCAGCAGTTACTCGACGACTAGCGTCTACAATGAGCAGTTCTTC	CASSYSTTSVYNEQFF
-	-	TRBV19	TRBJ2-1	TGTGCCAGTAGTATGTTAGGTGAGCAGTTCTTC	CASSMLGEQFF